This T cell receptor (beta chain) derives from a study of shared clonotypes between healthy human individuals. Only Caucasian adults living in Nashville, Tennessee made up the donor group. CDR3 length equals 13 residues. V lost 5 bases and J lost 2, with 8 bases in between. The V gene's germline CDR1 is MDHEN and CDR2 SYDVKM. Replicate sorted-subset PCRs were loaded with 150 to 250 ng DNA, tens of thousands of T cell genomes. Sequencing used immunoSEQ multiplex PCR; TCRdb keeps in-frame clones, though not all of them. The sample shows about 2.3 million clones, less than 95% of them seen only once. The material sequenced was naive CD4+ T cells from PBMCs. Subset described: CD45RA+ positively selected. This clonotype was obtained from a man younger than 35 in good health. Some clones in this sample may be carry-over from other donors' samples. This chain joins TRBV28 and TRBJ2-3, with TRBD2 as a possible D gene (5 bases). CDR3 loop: CASSQRFTDTQYF. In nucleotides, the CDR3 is TGTGCCAGCAGTCAGCGGTTCACAGATACGCAGTATTTT.